This T cell receptor (beta chain) comes out of a study of blood T cell repertoires in COVID-19. Study background: Spain, Italy and the United States supplied samples that represented acute and convalescent COVID-19. PBMCs, B-cell-depleted T cells, or T cells provided the cDNA or gDNA that made up the material.

V lost 4 bases and J 0 bases, leaving 5 bases between the germline ends. Germline V gives CDR1 SGHNT, CDR2 YYREEE (reference sequence). CDR3 length equals 13 residues. As originally analysed: Reference gene primer amplification gave nucleated cell count estimates. The assay was immunoSEQ multiplex PCR, and TCRdb's table has in-frame clones only and misses some. The DNA gave D and trimming, while V, J and clone size come from that table. The data show approximately 350,000 clones, with approximately 90% seen just once and approximately 3.5% held by the top ten. This TCR derives from a woman aged 18-29 years who had recovered from COVID-19. The sequencing input was peripheral blood. This chain links TRBV5-4 with TRBJ2-1; D unresolved. CDR3 coding DNA: TGTGCCAGCAGCCGGAGCTCCTACAATGAGCAGTTCTTC. It translates to CASSRSSYNEQFF.